This T cell receptor (beta chain) was identified in a study of blood T cell repertoires in COVID-19. Trimming removed 2 bases from V and 6 bases from J; junction bases left unmatched: 4. CDR3 length equals 14 residues. Only in-frame clones appear in the TCRdb table, and some are missing; sequencing was by immunoSEQ multiplex PCR. The sample has 200,000 to 250,000 clones, approximately 81% seen once. This TCR was recovered from a man between 45 and 60 years old who had recovered from COVID-19. Sequenced material: peripheral blood. The chain combines TRBV23-1 with TRBJ2-7, with 10 bases matching TRBD1. TRBV23-1 is noted as an ORF with a role that remains uncertain. CDR3 in amino acids: CASSQGTGEGEQYF. The CDR3 DNA sequence: TGCGCCAGCAGTCAAGGGACAGGGGAAGGCGAGCAGTACTTC.